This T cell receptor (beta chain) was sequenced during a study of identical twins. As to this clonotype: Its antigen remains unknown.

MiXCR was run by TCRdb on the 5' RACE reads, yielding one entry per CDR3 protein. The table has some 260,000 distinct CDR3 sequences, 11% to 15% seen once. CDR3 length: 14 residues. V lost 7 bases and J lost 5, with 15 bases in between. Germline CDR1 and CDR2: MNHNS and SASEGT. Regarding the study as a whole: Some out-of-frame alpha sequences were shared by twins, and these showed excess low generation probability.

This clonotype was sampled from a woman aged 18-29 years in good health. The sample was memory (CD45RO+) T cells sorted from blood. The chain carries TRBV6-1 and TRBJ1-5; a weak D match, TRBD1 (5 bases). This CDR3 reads CASTQKGMDQPQHF. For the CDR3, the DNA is TGTGCCAGCACCCAGAAGGGGATGGATCAGCCCCAGCATTTT.